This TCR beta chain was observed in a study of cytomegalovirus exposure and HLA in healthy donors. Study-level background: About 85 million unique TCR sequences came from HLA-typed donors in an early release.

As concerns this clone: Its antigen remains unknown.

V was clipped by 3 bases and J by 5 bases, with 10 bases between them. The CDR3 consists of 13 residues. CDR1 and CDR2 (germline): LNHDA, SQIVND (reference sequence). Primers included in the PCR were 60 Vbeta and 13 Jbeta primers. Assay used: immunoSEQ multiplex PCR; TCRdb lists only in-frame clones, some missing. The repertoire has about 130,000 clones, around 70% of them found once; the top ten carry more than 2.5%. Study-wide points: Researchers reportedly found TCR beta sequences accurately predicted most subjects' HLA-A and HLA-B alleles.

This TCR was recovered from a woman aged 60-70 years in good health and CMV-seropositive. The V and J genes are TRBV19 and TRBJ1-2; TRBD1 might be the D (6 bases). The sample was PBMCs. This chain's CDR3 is CASSIAGVYGYTF. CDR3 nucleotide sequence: TGTGCCAGTAGTATCGCAGGGGTGTATGGCTACACCTTC. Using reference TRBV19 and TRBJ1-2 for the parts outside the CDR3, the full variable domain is DGGITQSPKYLFRKEGQNVTLSCEQNLNHDAMYWYRQDPGQGLRLIYYSQIVNDFQKGDIAEGYSVSREKKESFPLTVTSAQKNPTAFYLCASSIAGVYGYTFGSGTRLTVV.